One T cell receptor beta chain is described in this entry. Its matching antigen is unknown. TCRdb's copy holds only in-frame clones and misses some; the assay was immunoSEQ multiplex PCR. The table lists about 66,000 clones, around nine tenths of them singletons. Trimming removed 4 bases from V and 1 base from J, with 4 bases in between. In germline, CDR1 is SGHAT, CDR2 FQNNGV. The CDR3 covers 12 residues. These data are taken from a study of chemoradiotherapy in HPV16-positive cancers. Study details: Candidate HPV-specific T-cell clones and common TCR motifs came from functional assays in a couple of HPV16-positive patients.

Findings of the study overall: During treatment, candidate HPV-specific clones and E7-related motifs expanded in tumor. HPV-specific T cells were functionally defined from only two HPV16-positive patients. Better recurrence-free survival went with HPV-responsive T-cell expansion in HPV16-positive patients.

This material consisted of blood, taken from a patient who underwent chemoradiotherapy. This rearrangement joins TRBV11-2 to TRBJ1-1; no firm D call. The sequence came from a human donor with HPV-associated anogenital cancer. In DNA form, the CDR3 reads TGTGCCAGCAGCTCACAGAACACTGAAGCTTTCTTT. It yields the protein CASSSQNTEAFF.